This is a list of T cell receptor beta chains from one sample in a study of blood T cell repertoires in COVID-19. Assay used: immunoSEQ multiplex PCR; TCRdb lists only in-frame clones, some missing. Altogether over 150,000 clones are present, roughly 85% being singletons, with the ten largest covering more than 1%. The specimen was peripheral blood. The receptors come from a man in his forties with acute or convalescent COVID-19. The CDR3 runs from the conserved cysteine through the conserved F or W. Each record gives: clone size, D gene, J gene, V gene, CDR3 DNA, CDR3 protein. D genes are given only for firm matches. Clone size appears in some rows only: once, few, many, or a class for an expanded clone.

clone_size: -; d_call: -; j_call: TRBJ2-7; v_call: TRBV3-1/TRBV3-2; cdr3_nt: TGTGCCAGCAGCCAAGGTTTACAGGAACGATACGAGCAGTACTTC; cdr3_aa: CASSQGLQERYEQYF
clone_size: once; d_call: -; j_call: TRBJ2-7; v_call: TRBV4-3; cdr3_nt: TGCGCCAGCAGCCAAGATCGGGCGGGGTCCTACGAGCAGTACTTC; cdr3_aa: CASSQDRAGSYEQYF
clone_size: few; d_call: -; j_call: TRBJ1-1; v_call: TRBV10-1; cdr3_nt: TGCGCCAGCAGTGCCACTTCGAACACTGAAGCTTTCTTT; cdr3_aa: CASSATSNTEAFF
clone_size: -; d_call: TRBD1; j_call: TRBJ1-2; v_call: TRBV19; cdr3_nt: TGTGCCAGTAGTACCGGGACAGGCCATGGCTACACCTTC; cdr3_aa: CASSTGTGHGYTF
clone_size: -; d_call: TRBD1; j_call: TRBJ2-7; v_call: TRBV27; cdr3_nt: TGTGCCAGCAGACGACAGGGGGGGACCTACGAGCAGTACTTC; cdr3_aa: CASRRQGGTYEQYF
clone_size: -; d_call: -; j_call: TRBJ2-2; v_call: TRBV7-9; cdr3_nt: TGTGCCAGCAGCTTAATGCAGGGAACAACCGGGGAGCTGTTTTTT; cdr3_aa: CASSLMQGTTGELFF
clone_size: -; d_call: TRBD1; j_call: TRBJ1-5; v_call: TRBV2; cdr3_nt: TGTGCCAGCGCTACAAACAGGGGGCCCAATCAGCCCCAGCATTTT; cdr3_aa: CASATNRGPNQPQHF
clone_size: -; d_call: TRBD1; j_call: TRBJ2-5; v_call: TRBV5-1; cdr3_nt: TGCGCCAGCAGCTTGACAGGGGGGAATCAAGAGACCCAGTACTTC; cdr3_aa: CASSLTGGNQETQYF
clone_size: -; d_call: -; j_call: TRBJ2-5; v_call: TRBV5-1; cdr3_nt: TGCGCCAGCAGCTTGCACAGTGAACAGGTACAAGAGACCCAGTACTTC; cdr3_aa: CASSLHSEQVQETQYF
clone_size: -; d_call: -; j_call: TRBJ1-3; v_call: TRBV5-1; cdr3_nt: TGCGCCAGCAGCTTGGTCAGCGGGAACACCATATATTTT; cdr3_aa: CASSLVSGNTIYF
clone_size: -; d_call: TRBD1; j_call: TRBJ1-1; v_call: TRBV16; cdr3_nt: TGTGCCAGCAGCCAATCGGGGACAGGGGCCATCACTGAAGCTTTCTTT; cdr3_aa: CASSQSGTGAITEAFF
clone_size: -; d_call: TRBD2; j_call: TRBJ2-3; v_call: TRBV9; cdr3_nt: TGTGCCAGCAGCGCTATAGCGGGGGGGATTAGCACAGATACGCAGTATTTT; cdr3_aa: CASSAIAGGISTDTQYF
clone_size: once; d_call: -; j_call: TRBJ1-5; v_call: TRBV6-1; cdr3_nt: TGTGCCAGCAGTGACCAGGGCTATAATCAGCCCCAGCATTTT; cdr3_aa: CASSDQGYNQPQHF
clone_size: once; d_call: -; j_call: TRBJ2-2; v_call: TRBV24-1; cdr3_nt: TGTGCCACCAGTGTAGGACAGACGAACACCGGGGAGCTGTTTTTT; cdr3_aa: CATSVGQTNTGELFF
clone_size: -; d_call: -; j_call: TRBJ1-2; v_call: TRBV28; cdr3_nt: TGTGCCAGCAGGCCAGGGGTAGAGGTGTTGGGCTACACCTTC; cdr3_aa: CASRPGVEVLGYTF